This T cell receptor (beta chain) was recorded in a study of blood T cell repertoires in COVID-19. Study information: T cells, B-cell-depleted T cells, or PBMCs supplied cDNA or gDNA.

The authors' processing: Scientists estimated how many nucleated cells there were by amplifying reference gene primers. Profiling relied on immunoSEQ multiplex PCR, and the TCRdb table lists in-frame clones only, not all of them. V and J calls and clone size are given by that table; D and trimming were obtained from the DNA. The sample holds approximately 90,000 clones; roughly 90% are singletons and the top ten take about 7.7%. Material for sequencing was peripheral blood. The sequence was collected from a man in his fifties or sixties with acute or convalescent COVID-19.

In DNA form, the CDR3 reads TGTGCCAGCAGCCAAGTCTTCCCGAACACCGGGGAGCTGTTTTTT. It yields the protein CASSQVFPNTGELFF. The chain recombines TRBV3-1 (or the pseudogene TRBV3-2) with TRBJ2-2, with no clear D. Germline V lookup: CDR1 LGHDT, CDR2 YNNKEL (reference sequence). The CDR3 extends over 15 amino acids. V was trimmed by 1 base and J by 0 bases, leaving 6 bases between them.